A single sample gave rise to the 9 T cell receptor beta chains below, sequenced in a study of shared clonotypes between healthy human individuals. Clones were read by immunoSEQ multiplex PCR, and TCRdb kept only the in-frame ones, dropping some. Here the sample spans more than 1 million clones, 75% to 85% being singletons. The sample taken for sequencing was memory CD4+ T cells from PBMCs. The subset: CD45RA-negative fraction. The source is a man aged 18 to 29 in good health. Some clones in this sample may be carry-over from other donors' samples.

The chain links TRBV7-9 to TRBJ1-4; 7 bases match TRBD1. The CDR3 spans 16 residues. V lost 2 bases to trimming and J lost 4 bases; unmatched junction nucleotides: 7. Germline V gene data show CDR1 as SEHNR and CDR2 as FQNEAQ (reference sequence). In DNA, the CDR3 is TGTGCCAGCAGCTTAACCAGGACAGGTGATAATGAAAAACTGTTTTTT. Residues: CASSLTRTGDNEKLFF.

The chain employs TRBV11-2 and TRBJ1-2; 7 bases map to TRBD1. This CDR3 spans 16 amino acids. V shed 3 bases and J 4 bases; nucleotides not matched to a gene: 11. CDR1 SGHAT and CDR2 FQNNGV come from the germline V gene. CDR3 DNA sequence: TGTGCCAGCAGCTTTAGTGGGGGAGGGGGCCCCTATGGCTACACCTTC. Translated: CASSFSGGGGPYGYTF. Full variable domain (missing parts from reference TRBV11-2 and TRBJ1-2): EAGVAQSPRYKIIEKRQSVAFWCNPISGHATLYWYQQILGQGPKLLIQFQNNGVVDDSQLPKDRFSAERLKGVDSTLKIQPAKLEDSAVYLCASSFSGGGGPYGYTFGSGTRLTVV.

The CDR3 sequence: CASSLGGVTEAFF. The CDR3 coding sequence is TGTGCCAGCAGCTTAGGAGGGGTCACTGAAGCTTTCTTT. The chain employs TRBV11-3 and TRBJ1-1, with TRBD1 as a possible D gene (5 bases). Trimming shortened V by 1 base and J by 4 bases, and 7 bases separated the two germline ends. CDR1 and CDR2 from the germline V gene are SGHNT and YENEEA. The CDR3 loop spans 13 amino acids.

This sequence joins TRBV7-8 and TRBJ2-1; unclear D gene. This CDR3 is 11 amino acids long. V dropped 5 bases and J dropped 8 bases, with 7 bases sitting between them. Germline assignment: CDR1 SGHVS and CDR2 FQNEAQ. CDR3 loop: CASSDFHEQFF. The CDR3 DNA is TGTGCCAGCAGCGACTTCCATGAGCAGTTCTTC.

The rearrangement links TRBV10-3 to TRBJ1-1, with D uncertain. The CDR3 length is 11 residues. In germline, CDR1 is ENHRY, CDR2 SYGVKD. V gave up 2 bases and J gave up 6 bases, with 4 bases separating them. This chain's CDR3 is CAISEGPEAFF. CDR3 in DNA: TGTGCCATCAGTGAGGGGCCTGAAGCTTTCTTT.

This clone was picked up many times. The chain combines TRBV7-3 with TRBJ2-2; 10 bases align to TRBD2. V was clipped by 1 base and J by 4 bases; unmatched bases: 15. The CDR3 length is 20 residues. Looked up from germline, CDR1 is SGHTA and CDR2 is FQGTGA. The CDR3 DNA reads TGTGCCAGCAGCTTAAGGGAGCCTAGCGGGAGCTTGGGTATCACCGGGGAGCTGTTTTTT. It is translated as CASSLREPSGSLGITGELFF.

This clone was found a few times. The rearrangement uses TRBV5-4 and TRBJ1-2; D remains ambiguous. V lost 4 bases and J 6 bases, leaving 13 bases between the germline ends. The germline CDR1 and CDR2 sequences are SGHNT and YYREEE (reference sequence). The CDR3 length is 13 residues. CDR3 nucleotide sequence: TGTGCCAGCAGCCTGAGTCTAGGACATGGCTACACCTTC. This codes for CASSLSLGHGYTF.

The chain carries TRBV7-9 and TRBJ2-3; TRBD2 matches at 12 bases. There are 16 residues in the CDR3. The J segment lost 5 bases and the V segment lost 1 base, leaving 4 bases of the junction unmatched. Per the germline V gene, CDR1 is SEHNR and CDR2 is FQNEAQ (reference sequence). CDR3 in DNA: TGTGCCAGCAGCTTAGGACTAGCGGGAGTTATAGATACGCAGTATTTT. Amino acid sequence: CASSLGLAGVIDTQYF.

In this sample, this clone turned up a few times. CDR3 coding DNA: TGTGCCAGCGCTACACAGGACTCCTACGAGCAGTACTTC. It codes for CASATQDSYEQYF. The chain couples TRBV6-1 to TRBJ2-7; D possibly corresponds to TRBD1 (5 bases). This CDR3 is 13 amino acids long. The V gene lost 8 bases and the J gene lost 0 bases, with 11 bases spanning the gap. Germline lookup yields CDR1 MNHNS and CDR2 SASEGT.